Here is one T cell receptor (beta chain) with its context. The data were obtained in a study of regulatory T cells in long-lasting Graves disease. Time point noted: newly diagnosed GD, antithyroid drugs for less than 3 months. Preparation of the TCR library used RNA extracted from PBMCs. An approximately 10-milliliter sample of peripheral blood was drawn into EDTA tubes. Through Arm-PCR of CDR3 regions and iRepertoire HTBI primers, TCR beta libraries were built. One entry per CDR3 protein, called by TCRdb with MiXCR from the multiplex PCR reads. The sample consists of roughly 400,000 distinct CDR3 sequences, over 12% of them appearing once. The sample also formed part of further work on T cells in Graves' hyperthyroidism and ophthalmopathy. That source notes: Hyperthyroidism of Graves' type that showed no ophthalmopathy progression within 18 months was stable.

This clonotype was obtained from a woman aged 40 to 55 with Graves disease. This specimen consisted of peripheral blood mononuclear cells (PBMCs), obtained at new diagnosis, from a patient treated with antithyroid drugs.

The CDR3 reads CASSSGTGAGTEAFF. CDR3 coding DNA: TGTGCCAGCAGTTCCGGGACAGGGGCTGGGACTGAAGCTTTCTTT. J is TRBJ1-1 and V is TRBV27; TRBD1 matches 10 bases. The CDR3 covers 15 residues. Germline CDR1 is MNHEY and CDR2 is SMNVEV (reference sequence). Losses at the gene ends were 4 bases for V and 5 bases for J; bases not matched to a gene: 7.